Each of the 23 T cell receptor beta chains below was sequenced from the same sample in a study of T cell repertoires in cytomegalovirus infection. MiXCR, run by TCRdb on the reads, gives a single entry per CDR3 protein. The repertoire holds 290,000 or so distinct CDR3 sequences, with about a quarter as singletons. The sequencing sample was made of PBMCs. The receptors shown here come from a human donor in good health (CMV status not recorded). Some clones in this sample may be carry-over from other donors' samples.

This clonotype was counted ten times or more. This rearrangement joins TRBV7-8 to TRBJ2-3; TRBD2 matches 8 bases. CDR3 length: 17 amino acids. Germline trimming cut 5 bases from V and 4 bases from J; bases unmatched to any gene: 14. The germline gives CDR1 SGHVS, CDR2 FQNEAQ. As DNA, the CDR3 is TGTGCCAGCAGCCCGCCCTGGAGGTTAGCGGGATCAGATACGCAGTATTTT. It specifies CASSPPWRLAGSDTQYF.

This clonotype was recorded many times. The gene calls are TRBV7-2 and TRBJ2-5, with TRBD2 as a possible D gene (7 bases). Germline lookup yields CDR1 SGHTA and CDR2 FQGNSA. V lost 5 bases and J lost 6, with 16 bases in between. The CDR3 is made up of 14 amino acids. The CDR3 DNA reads TGTGCCAGCAGCCCACCGGGGGGCGTAAAGACCCAGTACTTC. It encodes CASSPPGGVKTQYF. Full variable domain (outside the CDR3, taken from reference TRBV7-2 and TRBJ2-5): GAGVSQSPSNKVTEKGKDVELRCDPISGHTALYWYRQSLGQGLEFLIYFQGNSAPDKSGLPSDRFSAERTGGSVSTLTIQRTQQEDSAVYLCASSPPGGVKTQYFGPGTRLLVL.

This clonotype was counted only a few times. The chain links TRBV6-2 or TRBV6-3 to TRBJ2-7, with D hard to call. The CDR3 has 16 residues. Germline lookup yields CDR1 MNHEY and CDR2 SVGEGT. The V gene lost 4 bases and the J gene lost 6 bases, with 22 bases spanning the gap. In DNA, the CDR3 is TGTGCCAGCAGTTCCAAATTGACTGGTACCATGAGCGAGCAGTACTTC. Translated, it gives CASSSKLTGTMSEQYF.

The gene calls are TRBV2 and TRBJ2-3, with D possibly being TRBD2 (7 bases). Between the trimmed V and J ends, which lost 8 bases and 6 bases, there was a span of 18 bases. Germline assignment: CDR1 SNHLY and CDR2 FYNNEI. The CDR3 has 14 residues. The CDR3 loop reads CASRLAERGDTQYF. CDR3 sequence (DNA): TGTGCCAGCCGTCTAGCGGAGAGGGGGGATACGCAGTATTTT.

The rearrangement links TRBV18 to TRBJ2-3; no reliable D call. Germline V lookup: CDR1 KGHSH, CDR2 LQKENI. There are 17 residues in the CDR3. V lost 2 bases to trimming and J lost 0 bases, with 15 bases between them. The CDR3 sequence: CASSPRMETGSTDTQYF. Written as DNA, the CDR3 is TGTGCCAGCTCACCAAGGATGGAGACGGGCAGCACAGATACGCAGTATTTT.

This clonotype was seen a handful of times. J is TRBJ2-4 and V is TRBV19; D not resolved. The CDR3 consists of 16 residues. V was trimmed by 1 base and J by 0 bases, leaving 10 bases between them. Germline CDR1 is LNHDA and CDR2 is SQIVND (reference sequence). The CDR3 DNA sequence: TGTGCCAGTAGTATAGGCCAGACTCTAGCCAAAAACATTCAGTACTTC. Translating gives CASSIGQTLAKNIQYF. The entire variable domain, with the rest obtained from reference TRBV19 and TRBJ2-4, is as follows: DGGITQSPKYLFRKEGQNVTLSCEQNLNHDAMYWYRQDPGQGLRLIYYSQIVNDFQKGDIAEGYSVSREKKESFPLTVTSAQKNPTAFYLCASSIGQTLAKNIQYFGAGTRLSVL.

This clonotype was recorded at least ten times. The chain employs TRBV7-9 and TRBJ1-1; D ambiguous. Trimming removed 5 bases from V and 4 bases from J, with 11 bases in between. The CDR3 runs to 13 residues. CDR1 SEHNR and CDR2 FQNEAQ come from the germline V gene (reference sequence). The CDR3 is CASSRLLATEAFF. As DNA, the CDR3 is TGTGCCAGCAGCCGTCTTCTGGCCACTGAAGCTTTCTTT.

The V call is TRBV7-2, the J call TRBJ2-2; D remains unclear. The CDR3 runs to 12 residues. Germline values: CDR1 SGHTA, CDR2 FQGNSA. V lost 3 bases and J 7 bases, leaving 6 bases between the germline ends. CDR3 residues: CASSFFDGELFF. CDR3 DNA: TGTGCCAGCAGCTTCTTCGACGGGGAGCTGTTTTTT.

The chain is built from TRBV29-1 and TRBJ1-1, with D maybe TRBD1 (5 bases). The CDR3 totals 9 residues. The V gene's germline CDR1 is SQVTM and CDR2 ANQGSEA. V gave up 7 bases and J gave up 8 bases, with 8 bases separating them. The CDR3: CSAGSEAFF. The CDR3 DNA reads TGCAGCGCAGGGTCCGAAGCTTTCTTT.

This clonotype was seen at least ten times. In DNA, the CDR3 is TGTGCCAGCAGTTTTAGCGGGAGCACAGATACGCAGTATTTT. It yields the protein CASSFSGSTDTQYF. The chain has TRBV7-2 and TRBJ2-3, with 7 bases aligning to TRBD2. The CDR3 totals 14 residues. The germline V gene encodes CDR1 SGHTA and CDR2 FQGNSA. V was pared by 6 bases and J by 0 bases, with 3 bases of the junction left unmatched.

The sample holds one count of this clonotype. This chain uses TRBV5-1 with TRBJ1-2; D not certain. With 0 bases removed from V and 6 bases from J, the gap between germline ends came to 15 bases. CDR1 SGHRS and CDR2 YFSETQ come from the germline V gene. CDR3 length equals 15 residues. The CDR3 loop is CASSLGPDHFDGYTF. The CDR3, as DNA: TGCGCCAGCAGCTTGGGACCGGATCACTTTGATGGCTACACCTTC.

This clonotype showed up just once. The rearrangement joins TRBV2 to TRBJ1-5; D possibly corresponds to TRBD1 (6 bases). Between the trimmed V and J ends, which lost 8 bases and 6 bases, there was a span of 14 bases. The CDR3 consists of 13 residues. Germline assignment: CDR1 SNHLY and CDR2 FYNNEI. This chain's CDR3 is CASLGGQAQPQHF. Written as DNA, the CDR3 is TGTGCCAGCCTAGGGGGGCAAGCTCAGCCCCAGCATTTT.

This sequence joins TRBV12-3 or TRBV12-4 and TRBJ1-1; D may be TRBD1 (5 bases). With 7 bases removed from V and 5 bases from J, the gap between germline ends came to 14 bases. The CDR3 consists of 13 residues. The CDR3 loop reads CASTTGGGTEAFF. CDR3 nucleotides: TGTGCCAGCACCACAGGAGGAGGAACTGAAGCTTTCTTT.

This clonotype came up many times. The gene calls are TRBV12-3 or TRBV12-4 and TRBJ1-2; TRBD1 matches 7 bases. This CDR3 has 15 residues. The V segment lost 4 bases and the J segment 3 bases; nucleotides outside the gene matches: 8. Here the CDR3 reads CASSSVQTGDYGYTF. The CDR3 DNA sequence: TGTGCCAGCAGTTCGGTACAAACAGGGGACTATGGCTACACCTTC.

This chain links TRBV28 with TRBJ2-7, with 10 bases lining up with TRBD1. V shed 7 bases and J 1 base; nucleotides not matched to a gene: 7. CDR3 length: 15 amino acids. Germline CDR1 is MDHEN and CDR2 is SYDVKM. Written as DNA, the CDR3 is TGTGCCAGCACTAGTCCGGGACAGGGGTCCTACGAGCAGTACTTC. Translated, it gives CASTSPGQGSYEQYF.

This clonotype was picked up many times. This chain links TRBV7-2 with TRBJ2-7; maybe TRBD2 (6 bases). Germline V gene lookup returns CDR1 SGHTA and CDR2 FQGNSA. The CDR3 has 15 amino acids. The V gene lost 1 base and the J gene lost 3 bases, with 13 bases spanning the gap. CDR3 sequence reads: CASSLERRGLYEQYF. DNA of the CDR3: TGTGCCAGCAGCTTAGAGAGAAGGGGACTCTACGAGCAGTACTTC. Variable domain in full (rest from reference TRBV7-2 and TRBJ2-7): GAGVSQSPSNKVTEKGKDVELRCDPISGHTALYWYRQSLGQGLEFLIYFQGNSAPDKSGLPSDRFSAERTGGSVSTLTIQRTQQEDSAVYLCASSLERRGLYEQYFGPGTRLTVT.

The CDR3 nucleotides are TGTGCCAGCAGTTACCACACAGGGGGAAGCACAGATACGCAGTATTTT. It yields the protein CASSYHTGGSTDTQYF. The V gene is TRBV6-2 or TRBV6-3, the J gene TRBJ2-3, with TRBD1 matching over 8 bases. The CDR3 sequence is 16 residues long. V shed 2 bases and J 0 bases; nucleotides not matched to a gene: 4. Germline assignment: CDR1 MNHEY and CDR2 SVGEGT.

CDR3 in DNA: TGTGCCAGCAGTGAATCGTACTTTCCAGATACGCAGTATTTT. This codes for CASSESYFPDTQYF. J is TRBJ2-3 and V is TRBV25-1, with D unclear. The germline gives CDR1 MGHDK, CDR2 SYGVNS. V was shortened by 1 base and J by 4 bases, with 9 bases between the two germline ends. The CDR3 loop spans 14 amino acids.

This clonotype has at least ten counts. Here the CDR3 reads CASTPDRGTASYEQYF. The CDR3 DNA sequence: TGTGCCAGCACCCCTGACAGGGGCACCGCCTCCTACGAGCAGTACTTC. The J gene is TRBJ2-7, the V gene TRBV28; TRBD1 matches at 8 bases. CDR1 MDHEN and CDR2 SYDVKM come from the germline V gene. Trimming removed 7 bases from V and 0 bases from J; junction bases left unmatched: 11. The CDR3 covers 16 residues.

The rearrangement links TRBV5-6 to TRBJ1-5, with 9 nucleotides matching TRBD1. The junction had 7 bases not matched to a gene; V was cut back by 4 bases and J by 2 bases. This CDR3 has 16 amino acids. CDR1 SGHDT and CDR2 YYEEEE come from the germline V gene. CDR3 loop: CASSLRRTGGNQPQHF. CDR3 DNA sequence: TGTGCCAGCAGCCTAAGGAGGACAGGGGGCAATCAGCCCCAGCATTTT.

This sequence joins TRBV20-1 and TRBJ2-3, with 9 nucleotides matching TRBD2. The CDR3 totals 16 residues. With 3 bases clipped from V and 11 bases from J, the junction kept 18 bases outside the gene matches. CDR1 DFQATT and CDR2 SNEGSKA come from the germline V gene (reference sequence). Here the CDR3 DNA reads TGCAGTGCTAGGCCCCCGGAGCTAGCGGGGACAGTGGGGCAGTATTTT. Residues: CSARPPELAGTVGQYF.

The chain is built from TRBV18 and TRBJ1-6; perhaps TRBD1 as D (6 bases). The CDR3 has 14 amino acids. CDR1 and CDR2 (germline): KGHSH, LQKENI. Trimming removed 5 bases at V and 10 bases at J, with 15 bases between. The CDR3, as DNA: TGTGCCAGCTCAGCAGGGGTTTTACACTCACCCCTCCACTTT. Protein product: CASSAGVLHSPLHF.

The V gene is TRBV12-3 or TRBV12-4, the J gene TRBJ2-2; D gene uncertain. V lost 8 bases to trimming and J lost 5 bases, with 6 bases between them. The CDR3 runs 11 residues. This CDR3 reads CASGRTGELFF. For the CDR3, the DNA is TGTGCCAGCGGCCGGACCGGGGAGCTGTTTTTT.